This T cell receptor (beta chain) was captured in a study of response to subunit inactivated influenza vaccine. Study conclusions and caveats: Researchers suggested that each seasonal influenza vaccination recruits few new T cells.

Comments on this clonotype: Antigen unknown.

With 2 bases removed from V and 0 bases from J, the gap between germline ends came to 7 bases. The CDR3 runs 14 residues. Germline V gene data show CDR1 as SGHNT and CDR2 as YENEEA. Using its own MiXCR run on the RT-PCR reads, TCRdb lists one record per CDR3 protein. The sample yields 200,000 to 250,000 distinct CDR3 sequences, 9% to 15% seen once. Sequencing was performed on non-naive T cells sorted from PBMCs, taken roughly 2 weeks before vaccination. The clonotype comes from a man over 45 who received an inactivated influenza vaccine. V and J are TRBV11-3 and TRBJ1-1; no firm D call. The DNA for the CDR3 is TGTGCCAGCAGCTTAAATCAGTTGAACACTGAAGCTTTCTTT. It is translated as CASSLNQLNTEAFF.